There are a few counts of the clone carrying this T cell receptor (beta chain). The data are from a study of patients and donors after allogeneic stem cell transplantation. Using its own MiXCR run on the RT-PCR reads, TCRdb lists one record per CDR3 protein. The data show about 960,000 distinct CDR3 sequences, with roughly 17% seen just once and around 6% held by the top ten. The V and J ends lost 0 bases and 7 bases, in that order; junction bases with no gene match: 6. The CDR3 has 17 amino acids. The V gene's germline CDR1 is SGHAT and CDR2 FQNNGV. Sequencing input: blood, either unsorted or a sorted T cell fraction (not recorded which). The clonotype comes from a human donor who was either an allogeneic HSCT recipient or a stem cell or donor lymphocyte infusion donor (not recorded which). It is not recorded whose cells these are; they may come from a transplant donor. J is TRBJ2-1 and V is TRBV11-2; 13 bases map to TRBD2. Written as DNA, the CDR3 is TGTGCCAGCAGCTTAGAGGGACTAGCGGGGAGGGGGAATGAGCAGTTCTTC. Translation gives CASSLEGLAGRGNEQFF.